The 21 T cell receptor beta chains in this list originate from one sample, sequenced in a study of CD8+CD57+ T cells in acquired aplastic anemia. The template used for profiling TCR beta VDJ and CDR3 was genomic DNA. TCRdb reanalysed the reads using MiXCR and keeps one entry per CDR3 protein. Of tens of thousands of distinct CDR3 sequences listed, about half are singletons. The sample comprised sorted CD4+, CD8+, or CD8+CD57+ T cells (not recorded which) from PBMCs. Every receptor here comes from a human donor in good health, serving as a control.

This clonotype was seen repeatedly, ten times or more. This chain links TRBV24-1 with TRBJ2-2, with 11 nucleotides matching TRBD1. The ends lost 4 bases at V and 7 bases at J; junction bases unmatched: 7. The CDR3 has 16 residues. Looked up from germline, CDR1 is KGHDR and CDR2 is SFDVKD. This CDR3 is CATSETDRGQGGELFF. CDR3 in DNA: TGTGCCACCAGTGAAACGGACAGGGGGCAAGGCGGGGAGCTGTTTTTT.

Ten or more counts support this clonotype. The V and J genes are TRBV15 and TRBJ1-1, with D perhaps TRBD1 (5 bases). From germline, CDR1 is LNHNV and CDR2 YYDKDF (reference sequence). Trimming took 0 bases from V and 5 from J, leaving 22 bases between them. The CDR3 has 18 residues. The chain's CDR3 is CATSRDGAVRGRGTEAFF. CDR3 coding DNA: TGTGCCACCAGCAGAGATGGGGCGGTGAGGGGCCGCGGTACTGAAGCTTTCTTT.

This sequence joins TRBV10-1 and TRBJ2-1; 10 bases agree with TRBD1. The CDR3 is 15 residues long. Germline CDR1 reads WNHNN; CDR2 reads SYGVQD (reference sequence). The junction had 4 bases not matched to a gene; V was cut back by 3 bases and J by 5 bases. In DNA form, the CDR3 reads TGCGCCAGCAGTGAAGGACAGGGGGTTAACAATGAGCAGTTCTTC. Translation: CASSEGQGVNNEQFF.

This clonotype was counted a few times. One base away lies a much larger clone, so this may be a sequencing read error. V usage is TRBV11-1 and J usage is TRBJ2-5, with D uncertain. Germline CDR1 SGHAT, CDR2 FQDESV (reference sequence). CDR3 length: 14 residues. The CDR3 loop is CASSLALDQEAQYF. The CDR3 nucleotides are TGTGCCAGCAGCTTAGCTCTAGACCAAGAGGCCCAGTACTTC.

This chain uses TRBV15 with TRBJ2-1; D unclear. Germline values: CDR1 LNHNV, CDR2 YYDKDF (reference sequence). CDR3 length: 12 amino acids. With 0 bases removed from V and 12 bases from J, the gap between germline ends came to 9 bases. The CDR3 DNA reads TGTGCCACCAGCAGAGATGAACGGCGGCAGTTCTTC. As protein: CATSRDERRQFF.

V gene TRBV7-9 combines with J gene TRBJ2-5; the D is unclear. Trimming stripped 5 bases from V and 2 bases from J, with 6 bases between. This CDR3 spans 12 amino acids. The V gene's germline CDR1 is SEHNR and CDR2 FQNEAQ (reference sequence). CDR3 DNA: TGTGCCAGCAGCCAGCTACAAGAGACCCAGTACTTC. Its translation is CASSQLQETQYF.

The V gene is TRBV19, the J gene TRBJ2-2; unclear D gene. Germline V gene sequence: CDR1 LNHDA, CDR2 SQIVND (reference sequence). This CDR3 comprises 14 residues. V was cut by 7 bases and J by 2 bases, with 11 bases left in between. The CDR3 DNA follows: TGTGCCAGTAATGGCAGGTTCAACACCGGGGAGCTGTTTTTT. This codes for CASNGRFNTGELFF. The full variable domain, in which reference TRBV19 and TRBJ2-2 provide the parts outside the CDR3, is DGGITQSPKYLFRKEGQNVTLSCEQNLNHDAMYWYRQDPGQGLRLIYYSQIVNDFQKGDIAEGYSVSREKKESFPLTVTSAQKNPTAFYLCASNGRFNTGELFFGEGSRLTVL.

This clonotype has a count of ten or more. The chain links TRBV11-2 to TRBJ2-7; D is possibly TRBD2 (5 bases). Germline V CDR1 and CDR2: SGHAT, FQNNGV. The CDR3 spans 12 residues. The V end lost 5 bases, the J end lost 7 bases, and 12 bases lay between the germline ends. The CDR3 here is CASSDSGGEQYF. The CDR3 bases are TGTGCCAGCAGCGACTCAGGCGGGGAGCAGTACTTC.

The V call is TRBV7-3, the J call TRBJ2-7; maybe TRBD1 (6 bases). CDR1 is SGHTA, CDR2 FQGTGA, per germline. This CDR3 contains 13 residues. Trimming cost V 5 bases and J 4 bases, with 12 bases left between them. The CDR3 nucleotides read TGTGCCAGCAGCCCCCACCAGGGGTACGAGCAGTACTTC. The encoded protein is CASSPHQGYEQYF.

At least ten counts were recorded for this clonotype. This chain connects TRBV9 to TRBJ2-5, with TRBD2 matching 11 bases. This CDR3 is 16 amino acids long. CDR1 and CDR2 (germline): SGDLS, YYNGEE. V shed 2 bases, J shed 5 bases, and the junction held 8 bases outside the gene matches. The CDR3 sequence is CASSVSGGAGQETQYF. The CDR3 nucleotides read TGTGCCAGCAGCGTTAGCGGGGGGGCCGGTCAGGAGACCCAGTACTTC.

The CDR3 DNA follows: TGTGCCAGCAGTGATTCAGGGGCGGTCACCGGGGAGCTGTTTTTT. Translation gives CASSDSGAVTGELFF. The rearrangement joins TRBV25-1 to TRBJ2-2, with D possibly TRBD1 on 6 matching bases. The CDR3 is 15 amino acids. Germline V gives CDR1 MGHDK, CDR2 SYGVNS. Trimming cost V 3 bases and J 4 bases, with 12 bases left between them.

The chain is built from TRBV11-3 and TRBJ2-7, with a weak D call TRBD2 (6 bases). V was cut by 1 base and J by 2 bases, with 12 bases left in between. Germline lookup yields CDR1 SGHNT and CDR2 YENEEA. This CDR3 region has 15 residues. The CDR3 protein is CASSLVGGVPYEQYF. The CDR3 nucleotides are TGTGCCAGCAGCTTAGTCGGGGGAGTCCCCTACGAGCAGTACTTC.

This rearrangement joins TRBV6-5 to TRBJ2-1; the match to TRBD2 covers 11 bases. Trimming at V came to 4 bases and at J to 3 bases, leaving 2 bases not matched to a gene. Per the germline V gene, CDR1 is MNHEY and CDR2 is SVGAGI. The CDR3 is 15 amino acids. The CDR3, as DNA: TGTGCCAGCAGTTCCGGGACTAGCGGCTACAATGAGCAGTTCTTC. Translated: CASSSGTSGYNEQFF.

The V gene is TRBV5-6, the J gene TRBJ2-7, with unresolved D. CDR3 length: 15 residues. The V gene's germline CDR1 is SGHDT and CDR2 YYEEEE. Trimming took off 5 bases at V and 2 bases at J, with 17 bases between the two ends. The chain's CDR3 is CASSYSEDQTYEQYF. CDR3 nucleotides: TGTGCCAGCAGTTACAGCGAGGACCAAACCTACGAGCAGTACTTC.

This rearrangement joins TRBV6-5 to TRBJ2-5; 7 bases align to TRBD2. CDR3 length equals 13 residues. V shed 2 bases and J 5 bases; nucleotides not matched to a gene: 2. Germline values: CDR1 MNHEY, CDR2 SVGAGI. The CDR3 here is CASSYNGGETQYF. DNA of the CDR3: TGTGCCAGCAGTTACAACGGGGGGGAGACCCAGTACTTC.

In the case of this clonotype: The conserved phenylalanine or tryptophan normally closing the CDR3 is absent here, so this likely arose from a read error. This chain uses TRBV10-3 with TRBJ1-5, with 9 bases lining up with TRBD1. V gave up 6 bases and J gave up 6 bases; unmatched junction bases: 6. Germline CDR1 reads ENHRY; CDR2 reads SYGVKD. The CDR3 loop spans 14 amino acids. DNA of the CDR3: TGTGCCATCAGCGAGGACAGGGGAGTTCAGCCCCAGCATTCT. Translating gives CAISEDRGVQPQHS.

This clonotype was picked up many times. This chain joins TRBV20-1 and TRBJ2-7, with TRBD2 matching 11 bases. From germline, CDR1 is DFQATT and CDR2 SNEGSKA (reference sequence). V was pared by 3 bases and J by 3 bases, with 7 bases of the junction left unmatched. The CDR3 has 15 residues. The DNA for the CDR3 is TGCAGTGCTAGTGGAGGACTAGCGGGCCTCTACGAGCAGTACTTC. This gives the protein CSASGGLAGLYEQYF.

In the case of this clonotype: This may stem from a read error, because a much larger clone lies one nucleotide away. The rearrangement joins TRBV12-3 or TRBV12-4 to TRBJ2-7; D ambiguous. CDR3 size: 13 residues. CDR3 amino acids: CASSLDQRYGQYF. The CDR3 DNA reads TGTGCCAGCAGTCTGGACCAGCGCTACGGGCAGTACTTC.

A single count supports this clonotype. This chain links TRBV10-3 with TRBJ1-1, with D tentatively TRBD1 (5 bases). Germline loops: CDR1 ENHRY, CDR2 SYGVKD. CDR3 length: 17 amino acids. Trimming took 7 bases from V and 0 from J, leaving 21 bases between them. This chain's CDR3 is CAINSGPSGRMNTEAFF. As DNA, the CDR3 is TGTGCCATCAATTCGGGACCGTCGGGTAGGATGAACACTGAAGCTTTCTTT.

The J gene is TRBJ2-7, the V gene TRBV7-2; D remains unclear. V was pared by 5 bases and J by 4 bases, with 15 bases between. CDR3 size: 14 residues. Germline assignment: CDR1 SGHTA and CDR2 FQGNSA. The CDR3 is CASSPTLGAYEQYF. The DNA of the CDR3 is TGTGCCAGCAGCCCAACCCTGGGCGCTTACGAGCAGTACTTC.

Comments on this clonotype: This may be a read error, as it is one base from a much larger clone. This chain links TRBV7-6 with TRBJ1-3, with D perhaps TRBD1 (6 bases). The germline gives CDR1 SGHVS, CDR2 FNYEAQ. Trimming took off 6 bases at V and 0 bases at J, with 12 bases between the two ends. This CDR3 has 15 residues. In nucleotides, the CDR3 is TGTGCCAGCAGGTTGGAACAGGGCTCTGGAAACACCATATATTTT. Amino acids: CASRLEQGSGNTIYF. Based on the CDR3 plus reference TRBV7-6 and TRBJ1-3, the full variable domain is GAGVSQSPRYKVTKRGQDVALRCDPISGHVSLYWYRQALGQGPEFLTYFNYEAQQDKSGLPNDRFSAERPEGSISTLTIQRTEQRDSAMYRCASRLEQGSGNTIYFGEGSWLTVV.